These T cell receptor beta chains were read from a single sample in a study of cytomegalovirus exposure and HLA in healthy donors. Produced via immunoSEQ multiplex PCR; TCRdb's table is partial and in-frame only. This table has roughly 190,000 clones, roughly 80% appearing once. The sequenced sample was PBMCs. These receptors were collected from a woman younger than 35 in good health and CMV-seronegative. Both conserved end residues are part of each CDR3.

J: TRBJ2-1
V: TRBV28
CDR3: CASISGGRASHEQFF

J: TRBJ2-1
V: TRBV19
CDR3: CASSPWKREGNNEQFF

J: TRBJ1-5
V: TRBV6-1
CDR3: CASSVIQGANQPQHF

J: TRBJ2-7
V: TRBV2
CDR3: CASVSGTGVYEQYF

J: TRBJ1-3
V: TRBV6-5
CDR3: CASRGSSGNTIYF

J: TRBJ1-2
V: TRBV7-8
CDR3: CASRNPPMSDGYTF

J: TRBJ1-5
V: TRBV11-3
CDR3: CASSRYISQHF

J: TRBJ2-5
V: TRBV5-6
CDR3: CASSHSVTGTGETQYF

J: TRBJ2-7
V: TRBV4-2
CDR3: CASSQGGGGSGCEQYF

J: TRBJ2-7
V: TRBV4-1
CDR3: CASSDNVRGIAYEQYF

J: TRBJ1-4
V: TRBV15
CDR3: CATSTEGTGIEKLFF

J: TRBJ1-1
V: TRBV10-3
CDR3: CAISVESSNTEAFF

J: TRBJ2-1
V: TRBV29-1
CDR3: CSAPGLAGGSTYNEQFF

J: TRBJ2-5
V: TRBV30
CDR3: CAWSVLRETQYF

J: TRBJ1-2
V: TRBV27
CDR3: CASSPRGPNYGYTF

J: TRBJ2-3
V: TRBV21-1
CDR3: CASSEEVVAPTDTQYF

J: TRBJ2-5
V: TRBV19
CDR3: CASSPRGRGETQYF

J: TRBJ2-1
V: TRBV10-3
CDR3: CAIRELAGGRSYNEQFF

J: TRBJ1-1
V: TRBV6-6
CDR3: CASSPNRGTLGTEAFF

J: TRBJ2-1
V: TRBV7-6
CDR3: CASSVESSGLYNEQFF

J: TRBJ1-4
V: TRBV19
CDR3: CASRTAGTGGEKLFF

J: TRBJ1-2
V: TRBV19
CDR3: CASSISRVNYGYTF

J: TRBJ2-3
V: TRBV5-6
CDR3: CASSSGQFTDTQYF

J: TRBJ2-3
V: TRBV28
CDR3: CASRLTDFTDTQYF

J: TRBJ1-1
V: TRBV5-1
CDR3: CASSSLGETGPMNTEAFF

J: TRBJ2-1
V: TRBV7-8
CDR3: CASSLAIGERSYNEQFF

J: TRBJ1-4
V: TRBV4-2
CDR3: CASSPRGINEKLFF

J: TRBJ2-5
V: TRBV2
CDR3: CAIKLPRRAGRQETQYF

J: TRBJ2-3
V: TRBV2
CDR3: CASGGAGDGTDTQYF

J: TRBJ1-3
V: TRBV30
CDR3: CAWTGANTIYF

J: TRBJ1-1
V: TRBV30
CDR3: CAWSSTVSTEAFF

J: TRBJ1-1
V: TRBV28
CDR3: CASSLGAGEMNTEAFF

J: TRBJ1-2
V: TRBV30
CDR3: CAWSMDREGGGYTF

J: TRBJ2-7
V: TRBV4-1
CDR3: CASSQATSGRASEQYF

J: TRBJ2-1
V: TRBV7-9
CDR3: CASSRSGAGVYNEQFF

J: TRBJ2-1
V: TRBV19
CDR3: CASSIDLDSYNEQFF

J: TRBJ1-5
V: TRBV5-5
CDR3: CASTRDLGGNNQPQHF

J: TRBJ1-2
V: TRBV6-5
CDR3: CASSYSGYGYTF

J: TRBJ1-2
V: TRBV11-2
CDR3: CASSLGGDRGRGYTF

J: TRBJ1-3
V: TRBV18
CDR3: CASRSSSGNTIYF

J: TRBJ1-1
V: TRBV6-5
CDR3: CASSHGDRMNTEAFF

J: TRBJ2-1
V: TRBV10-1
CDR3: CASSVQAGVNEQFF

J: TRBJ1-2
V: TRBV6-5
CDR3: CASSLRGNYGYTF

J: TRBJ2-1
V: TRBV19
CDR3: CASSIKSGTHYNEQFF

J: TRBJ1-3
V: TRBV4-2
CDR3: CASSERSSGNTIYF